The present T cell receptor (beta chain) was sequenced within a study of blood T cell repertoires in COVID-19. Generated by immunoSEQ multiplex PCR, the TCRdb table keeps only in-frame clones and is missing some. Of approximately 99,000 clones listed, 70% to 90% are singletons. Germline V gene data show CDR1 as SGHNT and CDR2 as YYREEE (reference sequence). The CDR3 is made up of 18 amino acids. V gave up 2 bases and J gave up 0 bases; unmatched junction bases: 6. Seattle-derived patients entered the study during active infection and were followed longitudinally. This chain joins TRBV5-4 and TRBJ2-3, with TRBD2 identical over 13 bases. Sequencing was carried out using peripheral blood. The TCR comes from a man between 50 and 59 years old with COVID-19, enrolled during active disease. The CDR3 loop reads CASSLQLAGGSSTDTQYF. CDR3 coding DNA: TGTGCCAGCAGCTTACAACTAGCGGGGGGGAGTAGCACAGATACGCAGTATTTT.